This is a list of T cell receptor beta chains from one sample in a study of blood T cell repertoires in COVID-19. This table comes from immunoSEQ multiplex PCR, and its TCRdb copy is limited to in-frame clones, with some not included. Of 150,000 to 180,000 clones in the sample, roughly 85% were seen once. Sample: peripheral blood. The receptors were gathered from a woman aged 55 to 70 with COVID-19, enrolled during active disease. The CDR3 runs from the conserved cysteine through the conserved F or W. D genes are given only for firm matches. Not every row has a clone size; where given, it reads once, few, many or a size class.

CDR3nt	CDR3aa	d_gene	v_gene	abundance	j_gene
TGTGCCAGCAGGGGTTCCGACAAAGCTAACTATGGCTACACCTTC	CASRGSDKANYGYTF	.	TRBV6-5	.	TRBJ1-2
TGTGCCAGCAGCTCGTCTAGCGGGGGCCATAATGAGCAGTTCTTC	CASSSSSGGHNEQFF	TRBD2	TRBV7-8	few	TRBJ2-1
TGCGCCAGCAGCCAGGGACAGGGATTTACCACTGAAGCTTTCTTT	CASSQGQGFTTEAFF	TRBD1	TRBV4-1	.	TRBJ1-1
TGTGCCACCAGCGGCTACAGGGCCAGCTCCTACAATGAGCAGTTCTTC	CATSGYRASSYNEQFF	.	TRBV15	.	TRBJ2-1
TGTGCCATCAGTGAATTCCTCCTGGGGTTAGGGAGTTCACCCCTCCACTTT	CAISEFLLGLGSSPLHF	.	TRBV10-3	few	TRBJ1-6
TGTGCCAGCAGCTCCGGACAGGACAATGAGCAGTTCTTC	CASSSGQDNEQFF	TRBD1	TRBV7-3	.	TRBJ2-1
TGTGCCAGTACGGTCTGGACATTATCCTCTGGAAACACCATATATTTT	CASTVWTLSSGNTIYF	.	TRBV19	.	TRBJ1-3
TGTGCCAGTAGTCCGGGACAGGGGTGGAATGAGCAGTTCTTC	CASSPGQGWNEQFF	TRBD1	TRBV19	.	TRBJ2-1
TGTGCCAGCAGCCAAGCCAGGGGTAATCAGCCCCAGCATTTT	CASSQARGNQPQHF	.	TRBV3-1/TRBV3-2	.	TRBJ1-5
TGTGCCATTCTTGAGGACAGGGGAGATGGCTACACCTTC	CAILEDRGDGYTF	TRBD1	TRBV19	.	TRBJ1-2
TGCGCCAGCAGACCGGACAGCTTGAAGATCCAAGAGACCCAGTACTTC	CASRPDSLKIQETQYF	.	TRBV10-2	.	TRBJ2-5
TGTGCCTGGAGTGTACCCGAAGGGTTGATTCCGGGACACGTCTATGGCTACACCTTC	CAWSVPEGLIPGHVYGYTF	.	TRBV30	.	TRBJ1-2
TGCGCCAGCAGAAGTTGGACTAGCGGGGGACAAGAGACCCAGTACTTC	CASRSWTSGGQETQYF	TRBD2	TRBV5-1	once	TRBJ2-5
TGTGCCAGCAGGGGAGGTTCTGGAAACACCATATATTTT	CASRGGSGNTIYF	.	TRBV14	few	TRBJ1-3
TGTGCCAGCATCCCCGGGACAGGTCTCGGAGGGACTGAAGCTTTCTTT	CASIPGTGLGGTEAFF	TRBD1	TRBV7-2	.	TRBJ1-1
TGTGCCTGGAGACAAGGTGGTGCCAGGGGGCTCACCGGGGAGCTGTTTTTT	CAWRQGGARGLTGELFF	TRBD1	TRBV30	.	TRBJ2-2
TGTGCCTGGGGCGGCGGAGGTAATGGCTACACCTTC	CAWGGGGNGYTF	.	TRBV30	few	TRBJ1-2
TGTGCCAGCAGCAAAGAGTTACAGGGCGGTGGAAACACCATATATTTT	CASSKELQGGGNTIYF	.	TRBV21-1	.	TRBJ1-3
TGTGCCAGCAGTGACGACGGCGGGGACACTGAAGCTTTCTTT	CASSDDGGDTEAFF	.	TRBV21-1	.	TRBJ1-1
TGTGCCAGCAGTTTTGGACAGGGGTATGGCGGGGAGCTGTTTTTT	CASSFGQGYGGELFF	TRBD1	TRBV27	.	TRBJ2-2
TGCGCCAGCAGCTTTCTAGGGCAGGGATCCTACAATGAGCAGTTCTTC	CASSFLGQGSYNEQFF	.	TRBV5-1	.	TRBJ2-1
TGCGCCAGCAGCTCCCAGAGGGCAGTGAACACTGAAGCTTTCTTT	CASSSQRAVNTEAFF	.	TRBV5-1	once	TRBJ1-1
TGTGCCAGCGAAAAGAGAACCGGACAGGGTACCGGGGCCAACGTCCTGACTTTC	CASEKRTGQGTGANVLTF	TRBD1	TRBV25-1	.	TRBJ2-6
TGTGCCAGCAGGTCTGACAGTACGGTTCAGCCCCAGCATTTT	CASRSDSTVQPQHF	.	TRBV2	few	TRBJ1-5
TGTGCCAGCAGCCAAGTCCCAGGGTCCGGTTTGGGGGGCTACACCTTC	CASSQVPGSGLGGYTF	.	TRBV3-1/TRBV3-2	.	TRBJ1-2
TGTGCCAGCAGCCCAGGGGACTATGGCTACACCTTC	CASSPGDYGYTF	.	TRBV3-1/TRBV3-2	.	TRBJ1-2
TGTGCCAGCAGTTCGGACAGGATTGGCGAGCAGTACTTC	CASSSDRIGEQYF	TRBD1	TRBV2	.	TRBJ2-7
TGCGCCAGCAGCCGAGACAGGACGGGCACTGAAGCTTTCTTT	CASSRDRTGTEAFF	.	TRBV10-1	.	TRBJ1-1
TGTGCCAGCAGCTTAAAGGGACAGGGGGCTAGGACTGAAGCTTTCTTT	CASSLKGQGARTEAFF	TRBD1	TRBV7-3	.	TRBJ1-1
TGTGCCAGCAGCTTGGGGGGCACTAACTATGGCTACACCTTC	CASSLGGTNYGYTF	.	TRBV5-5	.	TRBJ1-2
TGTGCCAGCTCACACAGCCTAAGGGACACCCCAACTCTCTCTGGAAACACCATATATTTT	CASSHSLRDTPTLSGNTIYF	.	TRBV18	few	TRBJ1-3
TGTGCCAGCAGCCAAACCGACAGGCAGGGCTACACCTTC	CASSQTDRQGYTF	.	TRBV3-1/TRBV3-2	.	TRBJ1-2
TGTGCCAGCAGCTTAATCGGGACACGGGGGGCCAACGTCCTGACTTTC	CASSLIGTRGANVLTF	.	TRBV11-2	.	TRBJ2-6
TGTGCCAGCAGTTTCGCAGGGTATGGCTACACCTTC	CASSFAGYGYTF	.	TRBV28	.	TRBJ1-2
TGTGCCAGTAGTTCTCTTGCTCGAGGGACAGGTCGCAATCAGCCCCAGCATTTT	CASSSLARGTGRNQPQHF	TRBD1	TRBV19	once	TRBJ1-5
TGTGCCAGCAGTGTAGCGGGGGTAGCCGAGCAGTACTTC	CASSVAGVAEQYF	TRBD2	TRBV7-8	.	TRBJ2-7
TGTGCCAGCTCCTCCACCGGGTCCCTCACAGATACGCAGTATTTT	CASSSTGSLTDTQYF	.	TRBV18	.	TRBJ2-3
TGTGCCAGCAGCGTACTAGGCCAGCGGGGCTACAATGAGCAGTTCTTC	CASSVLGQRGYNEQFF	TRBD2	TRBV9	.	TRBJ2-1
TGTGCCAGCTCACCGGCTAGCGGGAGGAATGAGCAGTTCTTC	CASSPASGRNEQFF	TRBD2	TRBV18	.	TRBJ2-1
TGTGCCAGCAGCCTGACAGGATATGAAGCTTTCTTT	CASSLTGYEAFF	.	TRBV7-9	.	TRBJ1-1